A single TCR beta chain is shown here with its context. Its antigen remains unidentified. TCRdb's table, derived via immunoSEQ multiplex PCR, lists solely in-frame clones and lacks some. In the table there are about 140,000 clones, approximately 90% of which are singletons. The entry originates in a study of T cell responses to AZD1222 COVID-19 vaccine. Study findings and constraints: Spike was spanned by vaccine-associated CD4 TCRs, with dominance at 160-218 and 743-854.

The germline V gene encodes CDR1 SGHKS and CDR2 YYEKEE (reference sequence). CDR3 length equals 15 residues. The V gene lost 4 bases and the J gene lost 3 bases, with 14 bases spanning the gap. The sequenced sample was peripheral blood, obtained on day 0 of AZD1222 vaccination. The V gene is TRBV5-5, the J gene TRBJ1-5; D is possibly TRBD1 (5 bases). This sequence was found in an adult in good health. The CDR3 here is CASSNGGTFNQPQHF. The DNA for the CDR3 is TGTGCCAGCAGCAACGGAGGGACCTTCAATCAGCCCCAGCATTTT.